One and the same sample provided the 18 T cell receptor beta chains below, sequenced in a study of T-cell memory formation after mild COVID-19 (dated by TCRdb to the early 2020s). Library creation used 5' RACE. Sequenced on an Illumina NovaSeq 6000. Clones were called with MiXCR by TCRdb after fastp trimmed the public reads at Q25, and only in-frame beta chains were retained. Each CDR3 protein gets just one entry, which takes the most common genes and DNA from the rows behind it. The sample table shows 300,000 to 400,000 distinct CDR3 sequences, and approximately 15% are seen once. The ten largest make up around 20% of the sample. Sequencing was carried out using PBMCs or a T cell subset sorted from them (not recorded which). The receptors were sampled from a man between 18 and 29 years old who had mild COVID-19 (a few samples of this study predate the infection). The sample titles of this study are shuffled in the database, so cell type and time point are left out; the donor was told from shared clones.

This clonotype came up a few times. The chain recombines TRBV27 with TRBJ2-3; weak D call: TRBD1 (7 bases). Germline V CDR1 and CDR2: MNHEY, SMNVEV (reference sequence). The length of the CDR3 is 16 residues. Between the trimmed V and J ends, which lost 6 bases and 5 bases, there was a span of 21 bases. The CDR3 DNA follows: TGTGCCAGCAGCCTGCGGGACAGTGCGGTGGGAGATACGCAGTATTTT. Translation gives CASSLRDSAVGDTQYF.

This clonotype was picked up many times. The J gene is TRBJ2-3, the V gene TRBV5-1; 13 bases are shared with TRBD2. The CDR3 is 17 residues long. J lost 5 bases, V lost 6 bases, and 12 bases had no gene match. Germline CDR1 SGHRS, CDR2 YFSETQ. CDR3 region: CASTETSGGMYGDTQYF. The CDR3 DNA follows: TGCGCCAGCACCGAGACTAGCGGGGGGATGTACGGAGATACGCAGTATTTT.

This clonotype was seen a few times. The chain uses TRBV5-6 and TRBJ2-5; D is perhaps TRBD1 or TRBD2 (6 bases each). The V end was cut by 5 bases, the J end by 4 bases, with 21 bases between. The germline V gene has CDR1 SGHDT and CDR2 YYEEEE. The CDR3 runs 16 residues. The chain's CDR3 is CASRYLLRGALETQYF. The CDR3 bases are TGTGCCAGCAGATACTTACTTAGGGGGGCATTAGAGACCCAGTACTTC.

This clonotype was detected only a few times. The V call is TRBV9, the J call TRBJ2-2; D might be TRBD2 (7 bases). The germline V and J ends were trimmed by 0 bases and 1 base, with 16 bases remaining between them. Germline V gives CDR1 SGDLS, CDR2 YYNGEE. The CDR3 is made up of 18 amino acids. The CDR3 protein is CASSVGGGVTLNTGELFF. In nucleotides, the CDR3 is TGTGCCAGCAGCGTAGGAGGGGGGGTTACCTTGAACACCGGGGAGCTGTTTTTT.

The rearrangement uses TRBV5-6 and TRBJ1-2, with D maybe TRBD1 (5 bases). Germline V lookup: CDR1 SGHDT, CDR2 YYEEEE. The CDR3 has 15 amino acids. V dropped 5 bases and J dropped 4 bases, with 18 bases sitting between them. The CDR3 spells CASRPRTTVPYGYTF. CDR3 DNA sequence: TGTGCCAGCAGGCCAAGGACGACAGTTCCCTATGGCTACACCTTC.

The gene calls are TRBV5-1 and TRBJ2-4; D is perhaps TRBD2 (7 bases). CDR1 is SGHRS, CDR2 YFSETQ, per germline. Trimming removed 2 bases from V and 5 bases from J, with 11 bases in between. CDR3 length: 14 amino acids. The CDR3 DNA reads TGCGCCAGCAGCTTACAGGGAGGGGAAAACATTCAGTACTTC. Translation gives CASSLQGGENIQYF.

The table lists this clonotype with a few counts. The chain couples TRBV6-6 to TRBJ2-7; D ambiguous. This CDR3 is built from 12 residues. Trimming cost V 5 bases and J 6 bases, with 11 bases left between them. Germline loops: CDR1 MNHNY, CDR2 SVGAGI (reference sequence). The CDR3 protein is CASSPEGIEQYF. The CDR3, as DNA: TGTGCCAGCAGTCCCGAAGGTATCGAGCAGTACTTC.

The V and J genes are TRBV14 and TRBJ1-1, with a tentative D call TRBD1 (5 bases). V shed 5 bases and J shed 6 bases, with 16 bases lying between them. Per germline, CDR1 SGHDN and CDR2 FVKESK. CDR3 size: 14 residues. The CDR3 nucleotides are TGTGCCAGCAGCTACCTGGGGGGTAGGGCTGAAGCTTTCTTT. Protein: CASSYLGGRAEAFF.

CDR3 loop: CASSQGWSGFIQPQHF. The DNA of the CDR3 is TGCGCCAGCAGCCAAGGTTGGTCGGGGTTTATTCAGCCCCAGCATTTT. The rearrangement uses TRBV4-1 and TRBJ1-5; the D is unclear. Germline CDR1 MGHRA, CDR2 YSYEKL. The V and J ends lost 1 base and 6 bases respectively, with 16 bases between them. CDR3 length: 16 amino acids.

The chain couples TRBV6-5 to TRBJ1-5; 7 nucleotides match TRBD1. Losses at the gene ends were 2 bases for V and 5 bases for J; bases not matched to a gene: 6. In germline, CDR1 is MNHEY, CDR2 SVGAGI. The CDR3 is 15 residues long. This chain's CDR3 is CASSYRQGVDQPQHF. In nucleotides, the CDR3 is TGTGCCAGCAGTTACAGGCAGGGGGTAGATCAGCCCCAGCATTTT.

This clonotype occurred a few times. The chain is built from TRBV28 and TRBJ2-3; D remains unclear. The CDR3 is 13 residues long. V was shortened by 2 bases and J by 9 bases, with 12 bases between the two germline ends. Germline assignment: CDR1 MDHEN and CDR2 SYDVKM. The CDR3 DNA is TGTGCCAGCAGTTTAAGCTCGCGGCCAACGCAGTATTTT. This gives the protein CASSLSSRPTQYF.

The rearrangement joins TRBV24-1 to TRBJ2-5, with 7 bases lining up with TRBD1. This CDR3 contains 17 residues. CDR1 is KGHDR, CDR2 SFDVKD, per germline. With V trimmed by 4 bases and J by 1 base, 11 bases remained unmatched. CDR3 region: CATSETRYRGVQETQYF. The CDR3 region has the DNA TGTGCCACCAGTGAGACTCGCTACAGGGGAGTCCAAGAGACCCAGTACTTC.

The chain joins TRBV5-1 to TRBJ2-1; the D is unclear. This CDR3 has 14 amino acids. V lost 3 bases and J lost 6, with 13 bases in between. From germline, CDR1 is SGHRS and CDR2 YFSETQ. The CDR3 nucleotides are TGCGCCAGCAGCTCCTTGGTGATAACCAATGAGCAGTTCTTC. Residues: CASSSLVITNEQFF.

This clonotype has just a few counts. The chain carries TRBV15 and TRBJ1-2; tentative D call: TRBD1 (5 bases). This CDR3 spans 14 amino acids. CDR1 is LNHNV and CDR2 is YYDKDF in the germline V gene (reference sequence). Trimming cost V 4 bases and J 4 bases, with 13 bases left between them. This CDR3 reads CATSNGGRIYGYTF. The CDR3 DNA is TGTGCCACCAGCAATGGGGGACGGATCTATGGCTACACCTTC.

This clonotype was counted many times. V and J are TRBV20-1 and TRBJ2-3; the match to TRBD2 covers 11 bases. Germline V gene sequence: CDR1 DFQATT, CDR2 SNEGSKA (reference sequence). V lost 6 bases to trimming and J lost 2 bases; unmatched junction nucleotides: 4. The CDR3 is 14 amino acids. The CDR3 is CSAKLAGDTDTQYF. For the CDR3, the DNA is TGCAGTGCCAAACTAGCGGGGGACACAGATACGCAGTATTTT.

The rearrangement uses TRBV7-2 and TRBJ1-6, with D perhaps TRBD1 (6 bases). The CDR3 contains 13 residues. In germline, CDR1 is SGHTA, CDR2 FQGNSA. The V and J ends lost 5 bases and 13 bases respectively, with 15 bases between them. CDR3 sequence reads: CASSNRWGAPLHF. For the CDR3, the DNA is TGTGCCAGCAGCAACCGATGGGGGGCCCCCCTCCACTTT. Filled out from reference TRBV7-2 and TRBJ1-6, the complete variable domain reads GAGVSQSPSNKVTEKGKDVELRCDPISGHTALYWYRQSLGQGLEFLIYFQGNSAPDKSGLPSDRFSAERTGGSVSTLTIQRTQQEDSAVYLCASSNRWGAPLHFGNGTRLTVT.

The chain is built from TRBV7-9 and TRBJ2-1; D possibly corresponds to TRBD2 (6 bases). The CDR3 is 14 amino acids. From germline, CDR1 is SEHNR and CDR2 FQNEAQ (reference sequence). Trimming cost V 5 bases and J 3 bases, with 11 bases left between them. The CDR3 region is CASSPTEGYNEQFF. The DNA of the CDR3 is TGTGCCAGCAGCCCTACGGAGGGCTACAATGAGCAGTTCTTC.

J is TRBJ1-3 and V is TRBV12-3 or TRBV12-4; D gene ambiguous. V was shortened by 8 bases and J by 2 bases, with 7 bases between the two germline ends. The CDR3 sequence is 12 residues long. The CDR3 bases are TGTGCCAGCGGACGGGCTGGAAACACCATATATTTT. It yields the protein CASGRAGNTIYF.